The entry below describes one T cell receptor (beta chain). Its target is unknown. Alongside a J-beta primer mix, a sample-barcoded 5' primer served in a second PCR lasting about 7 to 12 cycles. TCRdb reanalysed the 5' RACE reads using MiXCR and keeps one entry per CDR3 protein. The sample lists roughly 1,300,000 distinct CDR3 sequences, approximately 63% occurring once. These data come from a study of blood T cells in healthy people across ages. In the study overall: Template switching picked up about one barcoded beta molecule for each two T cells.

Whole-study findings and limits: Higher diversity and more naive CD4+ cells were features of long-lived donors, compared to aged donors. Percentage of naive T cells showed a strong correlation with TCR beta diversity. PBMCs went unsorted, and a conclusive naive versus antigen-experienced comparison was therefore prevented.

V was cut by 8 bases and J by 1 base, with 6 bases left in between. Germline assignment: CDR1 MNHEY and CDR2 SVGEGT. The CDR3 loop spans 13 amino acids. The TCR was taken from a man in his late teens or twenties in good health. The chain recombines TRBV6-2 or TRBV6-3 with TRBJ2-6; D not certain. The specimen sequenced was blood. The CDR3 loop is CASVWSGANVLTF. Written as DNA, the CDR3 is TGTGCCAGCGTGTGGTCTGGGGCCAACGTCCTGACTTTC.